This TCR beta chain was captured by sequencing in a study of blood T cell repertoires in COVID-19. The CDR3 contains 15 residues. Germline trimming cut 6 bases from V and 0 bases from J; bases unmatched to any gene: 1. CDR1 MNHEY and CDR2 SMNVEV come from the germline V gene (reference sequence). Adults between about 18 and 95 years of age took part from fewer than 30 US areas. Participants' reported clinical history set cohort assignment. Recovered Cohort 3 donors showed two negative PCRs, clearance, or symptom resolution. Source study methods: Reference gene primer amplification in the assay estimated nucleated cell counts. Data came from immunoSEQ multiplex PCR; TCRdb stores just in-frame clones and leaves some out. That table supplies the V and J calls and clone size; D and trimming were determined from the DNA. The repertoire includes 200,000 to 300,000 clones, more than 75% of them detected once, and about 1.7% sits in the top ten.

The rearrangement links TRBV27 to TRBJ1-4, with 10 bases lining up with TRBD1. The sequence was collected from a man aged 40-50 years who had recovered from COVID-19. Sequencing was done on a sample of PBMCs or T cells enriched from blood (not recorded which). The CDR3 here is CASSGTGATNEKLFF. The CDR3 DNA reads TGTGCCAGCAGCGGGACAGGGGCAACTAATGAAAAACTGTTTTTT.